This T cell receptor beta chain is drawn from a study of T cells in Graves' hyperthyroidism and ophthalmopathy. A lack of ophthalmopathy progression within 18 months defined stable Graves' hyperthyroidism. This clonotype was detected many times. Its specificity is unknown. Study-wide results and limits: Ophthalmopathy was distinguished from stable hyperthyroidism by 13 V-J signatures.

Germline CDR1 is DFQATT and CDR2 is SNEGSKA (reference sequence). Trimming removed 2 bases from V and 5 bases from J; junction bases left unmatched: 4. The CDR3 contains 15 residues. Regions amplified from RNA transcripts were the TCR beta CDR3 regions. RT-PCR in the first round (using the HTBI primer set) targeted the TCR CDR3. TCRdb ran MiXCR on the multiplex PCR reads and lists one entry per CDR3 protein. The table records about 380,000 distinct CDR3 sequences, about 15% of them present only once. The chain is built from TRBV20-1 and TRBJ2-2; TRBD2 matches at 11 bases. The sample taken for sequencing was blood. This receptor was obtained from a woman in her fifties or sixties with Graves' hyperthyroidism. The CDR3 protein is CSARSASGRTGELFF. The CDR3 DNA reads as TGCAGTGCTAGATCGGCTAGCGGGAGGACCGGGGAGCTGTTTTTT.